These T cell receptor beta chains were read from a single sample in a study of T cell repertoires in cytomegalovirus infection. TCRdb independently ran MiXCR on the reads; one entry per CDR3 protein. This table holds some 400,000 distinct CDR3 sequences, about a sixth found once. The sample was PBMCs. These receptors all stem from a human donor in good health (CMV status not recorded). Some clones in this sample may be carry-over from other donors' samples. CDR3s include the opening cysteine and the closing phenylalanine or tryptophan. The D gene is left open where the match is weak. For some rows the clone size is stated as once, few or many, or as a class when expanded; others skip it.

clone size | J gene | V gene | D gene | CDR3 DNA | CDR3 protein
many | TRBJ1-3 | TRBV12-3/TRBV12-4 | NA | TGTGCCAGCAGTTTTTCGGTCTCTGGAAACACCATATATTTT | CASSFSVSGNTIYF
NA | TRBJ1-1 | TRBV7-2 | NA | TGTGCCAGCAGCCTCCGGTACAGCACTGAAGCTTTCTTT | CASSLRYSTEAFF
many | TRBJ2-2 | TRBV27 | NA | TGTGCCAGCAGTTTTTCTAGTAACACCGGGGAGCTGTTTTTT | CASSFSSNTGELFF
many | TRBJ2-5 | TRBV7-7 | NA | TGTGCCAGCGCAGAGAGGGGGCAAGAGACCCAGTACTTC | CASAERGQETQYF
few | TRBJ1-4 | TRBV20-1 | NA | TGCAGTGCTAGAGTCCGGGGCCCTAATGAAAAACTGTTTTTT | CSARVRGPNEKLFF
NA | TRBJ1-5 | TRBV2 | NA | TGTGCCAGCAGTGAATCCCACGCAGGACGATTGAATCAGCCCCAGCATTTT | CASSESHAGRLNQPQHF
few | TRBJ1-6 | TRBV12-3/TRBV12-4 | NA | TGTGCCAGCAGTTACACCACAGGCACCTATAATTCACCCCTCCACTTT | CASSYTTGTYNSPLHF
NA | TRBJ2-1 | TRBV14 | TRBD2 | TGTGCCAGCAGCCTGTTCTTAGCGGGGAGCTCCTACAATGAGCAGTTCTTC | CASSLFLAGSSYNEQFF
few | TRBJ2-7 | TRBV28 | NA | TGTGCCAGCAGTGTACCGGGACACCCCTACGAGCAGTACTTC | CASSVPGHPYEQYF
few | TRBJ2-1 | TRBV7-8 | TRBD2 | TGTGCCAGCAGCTTAGATTGGCGGGAGTTATTCAATGAGCAGTTCTTC | CASSLDWRELFNEQFF
many | TRBJ2-5 | TRBV7-9 | NA | TGTGCCAGCAGCGGGCCCGGGACTTACTCCCAAGAGACCCAGTACTTC | CASSGPGTYSQETQYF
NA | TRBJ2-5 | TRBV11-2 | TRBD2 | TGTGCCAGCAGCTGCGAGACTAGCGGGGGGACAGAGACCCAGTACTTC | CASSCETSGGTETQYF
NA | TRBJ2-7 | TRBV12-3/TRBV12-4 | TRBD1 | TGTGCCAGCAGCTACTCCGGGACAGGGTTCTCCTACGAGCAGTACTTC | CASSYSGTGFSYEQYF
NA | TRBJ2-3 | TRBV10-3 | TRBD2 | TGTGCCATCAGTGCCCAGGGGACTAGCTCCGTTACGCAGTATTTT | CAISAQGTSSVTQYF
NA | TRBJ2-2 | TRBV15 | NA | TGTGCCACCAGCGCCCTCTCCGCTGGCAGGGGCGGGGAGCTGTTTTTT | CATSALSAGRGGELFF
NA | TRBJ1-1 | TRBV6-2/TRBV6-3 | NA | TGTGCCAGCAGTAACAGGGTTGAAGCTTTCTTT | CASSNRVEAFF
NA | TRBJ1-1 | TRBV5-1 | TRBD1 | TGCGCCAGCAGCGACGGGACAGGGCAGAACACTGAAGCTTTCTTT | CASSDGTGQNTEAFF
many | TRBJ1-4 | TRBV28 | TRBD1 | TGTGCCAGCAGTTTAATTACAGGGGGGGACAGATATGCAACTAATGAAAAACTGTTTTTT | CASSLITGGDRYATNEKLFF
NA | TRBJ2-2 | TRBV12-3/TRBV12-4 | NA | TGTGCCAGCAGTTCAGGCGGCGGGGCCGGGGAGCTGTTTTTT | CASSSGGGAGELFF
few | TRBJ1-5 | TRBV19 | NA | TGTGCCAGTAGTATGGTGGGGGGCAATCAGCCCCAGCATTTT | CASSMVGGNQPQHF
many | TRBJ2-1 | TRBV7-6 | NA | TGTGCCAGCAGCTTAGGACTCCGAGGGCCTAGGGAGTACAATGAGCAGTTCTTC | CASSLGLRGPREYNEQFF
NA | TRBJ1-1 | TRBV7-8 | NA | TGTGCCAGCAGCTTAGCGCATTTGAACACTGAAGCTTTCTTT | CASSLAHLNTEAFF
many | TRBJ1-1 | TRBV7-8 | NA | TGTGCCAGCAGCTTAGCACGGGTGGACACTGAAGCTTTCTTT | CASSLARVDTEAFF
few | TRBJ1-5 | TRBV6-2/TRBV6-3 | NA | TGTGCCAGCAGTTACATGACAGGATGGCAGCCCCAGCATTTT | CASSYMTGWQPQHF
many | TRBJ2-6 | TRBV24-1 | NA | TGTGCCACTGATTCCAGAGCTGGGGCCAACGTCCTGACTTTC | CATDSRAGANVLTF
NA | TRBJ2-5 | TRBV5-4 | TRBD2 | TGTGCCAGCAGCTCGCCCGGGACTAGCGGAGAGACCCAGTACTTC | CASSSPGTSGETQYF
NA | TRBJ1-2 | TRBV4-2 | NA | TGTGCCAGCAGCAATATGGGCAGGGCTAACTATGGCTACACCTTC | CASSNMGRANYGYTF
many | TRBJ2-1 | TRBV19 | NA | TGTGCCAGTAGTGGCTTAACCCTTGAGCAGTTCTTC | CASSGLTLEQFF
many | TRBJ1-1 | TRBV3-1 | NA | TGTGCCAGCAGCCGAGGGTGGGGGGTCACTGAAGCTTTCTTT | CASSRGWGVTEAFF
many | TRBJ1-1 | TRBV7-6 | NA | TGTGCCACCGTGGGGCAGGGAACTGAAGCTTTCTTT | CATVGQGTEAFF
NA | TRBJ1-2 | TRBV20-1 | NA | TGCAGTGCTAGAGATAAACTGGAAGGCTACACCTTC | CSARDKLEGYTF
many | TRBJ2-5 | TRBV7-2 | NA | TGTGCCAGCAGCTTAGCGTTAGGGATTGAGACCCAGTACTTC | CASSLALGIETQYF
few | TRBJ2-2 | TRBV11-2 | TRBD2 | TGTGCCAGCAGTCAACCTCCGTGGGGGGGGGTTAAAACCGGGGAGCTGTTTTTT | CASSQPPWGGVKTGELFF
NA | TRBJ2-2 | TRBV28 | NA | TGTGCCAGCAGTTTGGGGACACATAACACCGGGGAGCTGTTTTTT | CASSLGTHNTGELFF
many | TRBJ2-5 | TRBV6-2/TRBV6-3 | TRBD2 | TGTGCCGGCCGAAGGTCGGGGGGACGAGAGACCCAGTACTTC | CAGRRSGGRETQYF
many | TRBJ2-3 | TRBV7-8 | TRBD2 | TGTGCCAGCAGCTTAGAGGCAGGGCTAGCGGGAGATACGCAGTATTTT | CASSLEAGLAGDTQYF
many | TRBJ2-1 | TRBV19 | TRBD2 | TGTGCCAGTACCTCCGGACTAGCCTCCTACAATGAGCAGTTCTTC | CASTSGLASYNEQFF
NA | TRBJ2-4 | TRBV5-5 | NA | TGTGCCAGCAGCTTGCAACAGGGTAAAAACATTCAGTACTTC | CASSLQQGKNIQYF
NA | TRBJ1-2 | TRBV15 | NA | TGTGCCACCAGCAGGACCTCATATGGCTACACCTTC | CATSRTSYGYTF
many | TRBJ2-5 | TRBV28 | TRBD1 | TGTGCCAGCAGTGCCCTTGGGACAGGACAAGAGACCCAGTACTTC | CASSALGTGQETQYF
NA | TRBJ2-7 | TRBV28 | NA | TGTGCCACCGGAAAAATACAGGGAACGTCCGAGCAGTACTTC | CATGKIQGTSEQYF
NA | TRBJ2-5 | TRBV30 | NA | TGTGCCTGGAGTGTCCTAGGGAAAGAGACCCAGTACTTC | CAWSVLGKETQYF
NA | TRBJ1-2 | TRBV4-1 | NA | TGCGCCAGCAGCCAAGTGGGCAGGGGAGATGGCTACACCTTC | CASSQVGRGDGYTF
many | TRBJ2-3 | TRBV12-3/TRBV12-4 | NA | TGTGCCAGCAGTGGAACTCACACAGATACGCAGTATTTT | CASSGTHTDTQYF